Shown below are 15 T cell receptor beta chains from a single sample sequenced in a study of T cell responses to AZD1222 COVID-19 vaccine. The table came from immunoSEQ multiplex PCR; TCRdb's copy has only in-frame clones and leaves some out. Seen here are 80,000 to 90,000 clones, roughly nine tenths observed once, and the top ten hold approximately 5.6%. The source was peripheral blood, collected on day 0 of AZD1222 vaccination. These TCRs come from an adult in good health.

The chain is built from TRBV6-5 and TRBJ2-5, with D perhaps TRBD1 or TRBD2 (6 bases each). CDR1 MNHEY and CDR2 SVGAGI come from the germline V gene. V was shortened by 11 bases and J by 5 bases, with 15 bases between the two germline ends. The CDR3 consists of 12 residues. This chain's CDR3 is CAGGRVRETQYF. CDR3 bases: TGTGCCGGGGGGCGGGTTCGCGAGACCCAGTACTTC.

The chain has TRBV5-4 and TRBJ2-3, with TRBD1 identical over 8 bases. The CDR3 has 16 residues. With V trimmed by 0 bases and J by 0 bases, 3 bases remained unmatched. Germline V gives CDR1 SGHNT, CDR2 YYREEE (reference sequence). CDR3 bases: TGTGCCAGCAGCTTGGGACAGGGGAAAAGCACAGATACGCAGTATTTT. Protein sequence: CASSLGQGKSTDTQYF.

The gene calls are TRBV6-5 and TRBJ1-5; D unclear. The CDR3 covers 14 residues. From germline, CDR1 is MNHEY and CDR2 SVGAGI. Trimming took off 0 bases at V and 7 bases at J, with 10 bases between the two ends. Here the CDR3 reads CASSYSDVGQPQHF. CDR3 in DNA: TGTGCCAGCAGTTACTCGGACGTTGGGCAGCCCCAGCATTTT.

The chain links TRBV7-2 to TRBJ2-7; the match to TRBD2 covers 7 bases. Germline lookup yields CDR1 SGHTA and CDR2 FQGNSA. The V gene end was trimmed by 2 bases and the J gene end by 1 base; junction bases not matched to a gene: 5. The CDR3 covers 15 residues. The DNA for the CDR3 is TGTGCCAGCAGCTTATTTAGCGGGCTTTCCTACGAGCAGTACTTC. Translating it yields CASSLFSGLSYEQYF.

V usage is TRBV29-1 and J usage is TRBJ1-1, with D perhaps TRBD1 (5 bases). CDR1 is SQVTM and CDR2 is ANQGSEA in the germline V gene. This CDR3 has 13 residues. The V end was cut by 6 bases, the J end by 3 bases, with 14 bases between. The CDR3 is CSVGDGGDTEAFF. In DNA form, the CDR3 reads TGCAGCGTAGGGGACGGGGGGGACACTGAAGCTTTCTTT.

The genes are TRBV5-1 and TRBJ2-3; possible D gene TRBD2, 5 bases. CDR3 length equals 17 residues. The germline CDR1 and CDR2 sequences are SGHRS and YFSETQ. V was shortened by 6 bases and J by 1 base, with 21 bases between the two germline ends. CDR3 DNA sequence: TGCGCCAGCACCAAACTGAGCGGTGAAGGCGGCACAGATACGCAGTATTTT. Translation: CASTKLSGEGGTDTQYF.

The chain links TRBV6-6 to TRBJ2-3; D uncertain. Germline assignment: CDR1 MNHNY and CDR2 SVGAGI (reference sequence). The CDR3 extends over 20 amino acids. V lost 5 bases, J lost 0 bases, and 27 bases lay in between. The CDR3 DNA reads as TGTGCCAGCAGTCCACGAGGAGTACAAAACGTTCCCCCTAGCACAGATACGCAGTATTTT. It specifies CASSPRGVQNVPPSTDTQYF.

The chain couples TRBV4-1 to TRBJ1-1; D is ambiguous. The length of the CDR3 is 17 residues. Between the trimmed V and J ends, which lost 2 bases and 8 bases, there was a span of 24 bases. Germline V gene lookup returns CDR1 MGHRA and CDR2 YSYEKL. The CDR3 loop reads CASSQLEVRGLYWEAFF. CDR3 coding DNA: TGCGCCAGCAGCCAATTGGAAGTAAGAGGGTTGTATTGGGAAGCTTTCTTT.

The V gene is TRBV19, the J gene TRBJ2-1; D gene ambiguous. The CDR3 totals 14 residues. With 8 bases removed from V and 6 bases from J, the gap between germline ends came to 17 bases. The germline CDR1 and CDR2 sequences are LNHDA and SQIVND (reference sequence). Here the CDR3 reads CASVGRSSRNEQFF. The DNA of the CDR3 is TGTGCCAGTGTGGGAAGGAGCTCCCGCAATGAGCAGTTCTTC.

This chain uses TRBV28 with TRBJ2-2; D not certain. The CDR3 loop spans 12 amino acids. V lost 5 bases, J lost 7 bases, and 8 bases lay in between. Germline V CDR1 and CDR2: MDHEN, SYDVKM. CDR3 residues: CASSKKDGELFF. CDR3 nucleotides: TGTGCCAGCAGTAAGAAGGACGGGGAGCTGTTTTTT.

The chain combines TRBV13 with TRBJ2-7; D remains unclear. The V gene's germline CDR1 is PRHDT and CDR2 FYEKMQ (reference sequence). There are 11 residues in the CDR3. V lost 0 bases to trimming and J lost 3 bases, with 0 bases between them. The CDR3 loop is CASSLGYEQYF. The CDR3 nucleotides read TGTGCCAGCAGCTTAGGCTACGAGCAGTACTTC.

The chain combines TRBV6-2 or TRBV6-3 with TRBJ2-1; 7 bases are a match to TRBD2. The trim removed 5 bases at V and 0 bases at J, leaving 7 bases unmatched. The CDR3 runs 16 residues. CDR1 is MNHEY and CDR2 is SVGEGT in the germline V gene. This chain's CDR3 is CASSTPGGSSYNEQFF. DNA for the CDR3: TGTGCCAGCAGTACCCCTGGCGGGAGCTCCTACAATGAGCAGTTCTTC.

The chain combines TRBV6-2 or TRBV6-3 with TRBJ2-5; perhaps TRBD1 as D (6 bases). The CDR3 loop spans 14 amino acids. The germline V gene encodes CDR1 MNHEY and CDR2 SVGEGT. Deletions cut 2 bases from V and 4 bases from J, with 11 bases between. CDR3 sequence reads: CASSYGSGVETQYF. CDR3 nucleotides: TGTGCCAGCAGTTACGGGTCAGGGGTAGAGACCCAGTACTTC.

The chain joins TRBV10-2 to TRBJ2-3; D unclear. Germline V gives CDR1 WSHSY, CDR2 SAAADI. The CDR3 has 11 residues. V was pared by 8 bases and J by 2 bases, with 5 bases between. CDR3 sequence (DNA): TGCGCCAGCTCCTACACAGATACGCAGTATTTT. Protein sequence: CASSYTDTQYF.

V is TRBV6-1 and J is TRBJ1-5, with 8 positions matching TRBD1. Unmatched junction bases numbered 6, after V lost 2 bases and J lost 6 bases. The CDR3 contains 15 residues. CDR1 MNHNS and CDR2 SASEGT come from the germline V gene. CDR3 sequence reads: CASSEMAGGVQPQHF. DNA for the CDR3: TGTGCCAGCAGTGAAATGGCAGGGGGCGTTCAGCCCCAGCATTTT.